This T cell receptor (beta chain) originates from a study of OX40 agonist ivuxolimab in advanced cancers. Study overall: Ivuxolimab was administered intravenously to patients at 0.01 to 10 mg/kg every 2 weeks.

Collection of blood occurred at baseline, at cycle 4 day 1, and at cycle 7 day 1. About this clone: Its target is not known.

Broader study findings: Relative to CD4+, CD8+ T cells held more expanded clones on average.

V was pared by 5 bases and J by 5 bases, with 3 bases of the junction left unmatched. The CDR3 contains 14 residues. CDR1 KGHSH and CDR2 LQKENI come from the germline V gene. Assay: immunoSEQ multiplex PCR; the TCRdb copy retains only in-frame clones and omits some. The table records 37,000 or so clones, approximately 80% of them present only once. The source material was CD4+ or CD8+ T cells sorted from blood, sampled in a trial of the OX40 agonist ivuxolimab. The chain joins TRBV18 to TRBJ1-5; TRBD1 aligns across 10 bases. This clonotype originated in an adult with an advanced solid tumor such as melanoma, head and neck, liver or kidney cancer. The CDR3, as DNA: TGTGCCAGCTCAACGACAGGGGGCCATCAGCCCCAGCATTTT. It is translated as CASSTTGGHQPQHF.